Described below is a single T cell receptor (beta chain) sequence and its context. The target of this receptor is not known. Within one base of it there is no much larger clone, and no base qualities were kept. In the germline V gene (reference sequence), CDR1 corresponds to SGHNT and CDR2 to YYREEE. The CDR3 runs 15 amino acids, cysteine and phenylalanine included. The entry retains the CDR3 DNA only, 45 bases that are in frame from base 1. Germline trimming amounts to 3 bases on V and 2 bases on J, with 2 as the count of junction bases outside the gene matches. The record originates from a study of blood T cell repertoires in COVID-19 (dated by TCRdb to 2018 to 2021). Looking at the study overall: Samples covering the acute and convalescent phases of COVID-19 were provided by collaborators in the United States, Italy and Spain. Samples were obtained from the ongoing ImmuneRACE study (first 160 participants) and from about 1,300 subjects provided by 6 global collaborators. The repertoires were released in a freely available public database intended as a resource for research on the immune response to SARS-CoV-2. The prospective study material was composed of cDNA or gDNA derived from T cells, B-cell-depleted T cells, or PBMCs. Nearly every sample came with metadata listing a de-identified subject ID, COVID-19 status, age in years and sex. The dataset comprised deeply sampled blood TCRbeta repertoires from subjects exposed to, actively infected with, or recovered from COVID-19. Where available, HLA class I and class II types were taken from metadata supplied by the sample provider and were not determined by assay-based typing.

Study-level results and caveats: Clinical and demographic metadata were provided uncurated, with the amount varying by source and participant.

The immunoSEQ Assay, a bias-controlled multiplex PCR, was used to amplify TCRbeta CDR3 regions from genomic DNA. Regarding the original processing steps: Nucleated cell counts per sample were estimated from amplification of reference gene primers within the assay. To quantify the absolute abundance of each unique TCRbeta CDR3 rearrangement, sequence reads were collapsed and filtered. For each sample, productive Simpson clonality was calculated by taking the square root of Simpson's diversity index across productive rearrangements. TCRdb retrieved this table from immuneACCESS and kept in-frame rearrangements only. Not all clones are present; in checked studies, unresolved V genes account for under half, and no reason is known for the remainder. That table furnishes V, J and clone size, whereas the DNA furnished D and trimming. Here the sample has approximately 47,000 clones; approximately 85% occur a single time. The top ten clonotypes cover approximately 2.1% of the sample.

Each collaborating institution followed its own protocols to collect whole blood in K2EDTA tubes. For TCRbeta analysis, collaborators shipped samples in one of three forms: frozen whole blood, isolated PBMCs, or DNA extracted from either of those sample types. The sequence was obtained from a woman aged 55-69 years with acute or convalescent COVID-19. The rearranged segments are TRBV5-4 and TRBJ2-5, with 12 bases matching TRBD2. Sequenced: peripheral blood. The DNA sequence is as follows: TGTGCCAGCAGCTGGGGACTAGCGGGTCAAGAGACCCAGTACTTC. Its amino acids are CASSWGLAGQETQYF.